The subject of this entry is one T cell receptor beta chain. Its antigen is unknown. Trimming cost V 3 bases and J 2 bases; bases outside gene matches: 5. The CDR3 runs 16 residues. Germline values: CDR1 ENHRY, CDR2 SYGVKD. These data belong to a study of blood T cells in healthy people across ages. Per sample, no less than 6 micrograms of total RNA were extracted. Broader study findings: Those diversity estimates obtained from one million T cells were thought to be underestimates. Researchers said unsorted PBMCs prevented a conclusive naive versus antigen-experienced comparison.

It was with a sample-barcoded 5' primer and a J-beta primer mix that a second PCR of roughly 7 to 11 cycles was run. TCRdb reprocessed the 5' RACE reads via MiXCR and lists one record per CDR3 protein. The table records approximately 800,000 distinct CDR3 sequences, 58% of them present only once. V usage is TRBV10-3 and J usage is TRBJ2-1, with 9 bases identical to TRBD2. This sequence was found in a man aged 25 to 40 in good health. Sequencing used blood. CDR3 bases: TGTGCCATCAGTGACGCAGGCGGGAGGGCCTACAATGAGCAGTTCTTC. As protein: CAISDAGGRAYNEQFF.